This section outlines one TCR beta chain sequence together with its context. Its cognate antigen has yet to be identified. Qualities for individual bases were not recorded, and no much larger clone is one base off. This entry is derived from a study of regulatory T cells in long-lasting Graves disease (dated by TCRdb to the early 2020s). In the study overall: In the newly diagnosed Graves' disease group, patients had been taking antithyroid drugs for less than 3 months. Persistent Graves' disease patients were compared with newly diagnosed Graves' disease patients by peripheral blood TCR sequencing and RNA sequencing. The study was conducted in China and was registered as a clinical trial. A total of around 33 samples were covered by TCR sequencing, comprising 13 persistent and 20 or so newly diagnosed Graves' disease patients.

According to the study, the label for this sample's time point signals: newly diagnosed GD, antithyroid drugs for less than 3 months. For both TCR sequencing and RNA sequencing, RNA was extracted from PBMCs in TRIzol. The diagnosis of Graves' disease followed American Thyroid Association guidelines. Patients for the study were recruited at an endocrinology department in Xi'an, China. Each patient gave approximately 10 milliliters of peripheral blood, collected in an EDTA anticoagulant tube. Ficoll Paque Plus density gradient separation was used to isolate PBMCs, and no further T cell sorting was performed. An Agilent 2100 Bioanalyzer and agarose gel were used to check RNA quality, and a NanoDrop 2000 was used to measure RNA concentration. The CDR3 runs 16 residues from the cysteine to the phenylalanine. The read is trimmed to its CDR3 DNA, 48 bases read in frame from base 1. After removal of 8 bases from V and 3 bases from J, the junction retains 13 bases not matched to a gene.

Libraries were prepared through multiplex PCR. Sequencing instrument: Illumina HiSeq 4000. To build TCR beta libraries, CDR3 regions were amplified by Arm-PCR using iRepertoire HTBI primers. Before sequencing, the PCR products went through gel purification. As for how the authors treated the data: Across samples, 60 to 75 TRBV and 15 or so TRBJ segments were identified and used for gene usage analysis of CDR3 amino acid clonotypes. COPE and FqMerger were used to merge filtered high-quality paired reads into contigs. BLAST was used to align contigs to IMGT TRBV, TRBD and TRBJ reference genes, and CDR3 was defined according to IMGT. Highly expanded clones were defined as clonotypes with a frequency above 0.1%. Repertoire diversity was measured by Shannon entropy, and V-J evenness by the Gini coefficient. A clonotype found in more than one individual was treated as public. In TCRdb, the public reads were trimmed at Q25 with fastp and aligned with MiXCR, with productive beta chains retained. Under each unique CDR3 protein, matching rows form one entry showing the most common genes and DNA. The V and J calls, along with clone size, are taken from TCRdb and not from the paper's own processing. In this sample the table shows approximately 470,000 distinct CDR3 sequences, 15% to 20% of which occur a single time. Of the sample, 9% to 15% falls within the top ten clones.

Study-wide findings and limitations: Sequencing and analysis were limited to the TCR beta chain. Compared with newly diagnosed patients, persistent Graves' disease patients had lower TCR Shannon entropy and fewer highly expanded clones, which suggests clonal expansion. The authors acknowledged the small sample size as a limitation that may reduce accuracy. Because the primary lesion, thyroid tissue, could not be accessed, the study looked at peripheral blood alone. Persistent disease showed preferential use of TRBV28, TRBJ1-2 and TRBJ2-5, whereas newly diagnosed disease favored TRBV20-1 and TRBJ2-1. Persistent patients shared more public clonotypes among themselves (around 3,000) than newly diagnosed patients did (roughly 910).

The data also belong to a second study, concerning T cells in Graves' hyperthyroidism and ophthalmopathy. The second paper states: Graves' hyperthyroidism was defined as stable when no progression to ophthalmopathy occurred over 18 months of follow-up. The hyperthyroidism patients were between 18 and 65 years old and newly diagnosed, with a disease duration of less than 2 months. The study excluded patients with uncontrolled infections, other autoimmune diseases, pregnancy or lactation. Diagnoses were established on the basis of clinical symptoms, serum thyroxine and TRAb, thyroid ultrasound, and orbital computed tomography. A first-round RT-PCR of the TCR CDR3 used the HTBI primer set with the Qiagen OneStep RT-PCR kit. Blood samples also contained most of the expanded thyroid clonotypes (frequency above 0.001), which suggests that blood repertoires may reflect thyroid immune responses. In cross-validation, a model built on a 13 V-J signature told ophthalmopathy apart from stable hyperthyroidism with 87.88% sensitivity and approximately 81% specificity, and in testing the same model reached 80%/75%. In validation, progression to ophthalmopathy was predicted by the model with 65% to 71% sensitivity and roughly 76% specificity, a median of 6.5 months before onset. To identify distinguishing TCR V-J signatures, a discovery cohort of about 100 patients was used, comprising 40 to 45 with Graves' ophthalmopathy and about 59 with stable Graves' hyperthyroidism. An independent validation cohort of around 19 hyperthyroidism patients and approximately 15 patients who later progressed to ophthalmopathy tested prospective prediction of ophthalmopathy. The approximately 97 discovery patients were randomly divided into training and test sets at a 7:3 ratio. In addition, the study compared T-cell repertoires in thyroid tissue and in blood from five to seven Graves' hyperthyroidism patients. After sampling, hyperthyroidism patients received methimazole starting at 30 mg daily, and ophthalmopathy patients received high-dose intravenous methylprednisolone. The libraries were constructed in a second round of multiplex PCR and then size-selected and purified. The libraries were sequenced on an Illumina HiSeq2000 using paired-end 100 bp reads. SOAPnuke was used to process the raw data, removing reads that contained adapters or uncalled bases, had a mean Phred below 15, or lacked an exact match to the constant primer or identifier. COPE v1.2.5 was used to merge the high-quality paired reads, and each unique nucleotide sequence was defined as a clonotype. MiTCR v1.1 was used to align clonotypes to the IMGT TRBV, TRBD and TRBJ reference segments. Analysis was restricted to V-J combinations with a frequency above 0.0001, which covered over 98% of repertoires. A TCS score was defined as the ratio of F50 (clonal expansion) to E x V (chaos), with BLOSUM62-based TCRdist applied between CDR3 peptides within each V-J. Welch's t-statistics and random forest reduced around 520 V-J features to 10 to 15, which were used in a naive Bayes classifier (R e1071). No statistical method was used to set the sample size in advance, and investigators knew the group allocation. The paper describes TCR Vbeta CDR3 sequencing of 135 peripheral blood samples, made up of 43 ophthalmopathy patients, roughly 75 hyperthyroidism patients and approximately 17 progressor patients.

Material: peripheral blood mononuclear cells (PBMCs), obtained at new diagnosis, from a patient treated with antithyroid drugs. Recombination joined TRBV12-3 or TRBV12-4 with TRBJ2-3; TRBD2 aligns with 8 central bases. This sequence was found in a man in his forties with Graves disease. Donor details come from another sample of the same person, matched by shared clones. DNA sequence: TGTGCCAGCGCGTTAGGGAGCGGGAGAGGAACAGATACGCAGTATTTT. Its coded protein is CASALGSGRGTDTQYF.